Presented here are 24 T cell receptor beta chains from one specimen sequenced in a study of CD8 T cells in ankylosing spondylitis. TCRdb called the 5' RACE reads again in MiXCR, with one record for every CDR3 protein. The sample comprises fewer than 200,000 distinct CDR3 sequences, approximately 20% of which are singletons, and about 7.8% rests with the top ten. Sequenced: blood, either unsorted or a sorted T cell fraction (not recorded which). The receptors originated from a male donor with ankylosing spondylitis or in good health (not recorded which).

This clonotype was recorded many times. CDR3 sequence reads: CASSPGTSGGTDTQYF. CDR3 in DNA: TGCGCCAGCAGCCCGGGGACTAGCGGGGGCACAGATACGCAGTATTTT. The rearrangement uses TRBV5-1 and TRBJ2-3; 13 bases are shared with TRBD2. The CDR3 runs to 16 residues. Losses at the gene ends were 4 bases for V and 1 base for J; bases not matched to a gene: 3. Germline V gives CDR1 SGHRS, CDR2 YFSETQ.

V and J are TRBV2 and TRBJ2-1; D unresolved. This CDR3 is 13 amino acids long. V lost 8 bases and J 3 bases, leaving 11 bases between the germline ends. CDR1 and CDR2 from the germline V gene are SNHLY and FYNNEI. The CDR3: CASHINLYNEQFF. As DNA, the CDR3 is TGTGCCAGCCACATAAACCTCTACAATGAGCAGTTCTTC.

In this sample, this clonotype turned up many times. This sequence joins TRBV29-1 and TRBJ2-1, with 9 bases aligning to TRBD2. The CDR3 is made up of 15 amino acids. Germline CDR1 SQVTM, CDR2 ANQGSEA. J gave up 4 bases and V 3 bases, and 7 bases lay outside the gene matches. CDR3 sequence (DNA): TGCAGCGTTGATGGACTAGCGCGAGGTTACAATGAGCAGTTCTTC. It is translated as CSVDGLARGYNEQFF.

There are a few counts of this clonotype. The gene calls are TRBV15 and TRBJ1-2, with 9 nucleotides matching TRBD1. J lost 8 bases, V lost 0 bases, and 7 bases had no gene match. The CDR3 has 15 residues. Germline values: CDR1 LNHNV, CDR2 YYDKDF (reference sequence). In DNA form, the CDR3 reads TGTGCCACCAGCAGAGATCAGGGACAGGGAAACGGCTACACCTTC. Protein sequence: CATSRDQGQGNGYTF.

V and J are TRBV7-2 and TRBJ2-3; D perhaps matches TRBD2 (5 bases). This CDR3 contains 14 residues. Germline values: CDR1 SGHTA, CDR2 FQGNSA. V was trimmed by 5 bases and J by 3 bases, leaving 12 bases between them. CDR3 nucleotide sequence: TGTGCCAGCAGCCCACGGCCGGGGACAGATACGCAGTATTTT. It codes for CASSPRPGTDTQYF.

V gene TRBV27 combines with J gene TRBJ1-2; a weak D match, TRBD1 (5 bases). Per the germline V gene, CDR1 is MNHEY and CDR2 is SMNVEV (reference sequence). This CDR3 comprises 14 residues. Trimming cost V 5 bases and J 1 base, with 11 bases left between them. CDR3 coding DNA: TGTGCCAGCAGTAACGCGGGGCTTAACTATGGCTACACCTTC. As protein: CASSNAGLNYGYTF.

The genes are TRBV28 and TRBJ2-2; unclear D gene. Germline values: CDR1 MDHEN, CDR2 SYDVKM. Trimming took 8 bases from V and 9 from J, leaving 10 bases between them. CDR3 length equals 11 residues. As DNA, the CDR3 is TGTGCCAGCTTCAAGACCCGGGAGCTGTTTTTT. Translation gives CASFKTRELFF.

This clonotype was observed at least ten times. This chain links TRBV5-1 with TRBJ2-2; D uncertain. The CDR3 length is 14 residues. Trimming left V 1 base short and J 2 bases short, with 6 bases between. Germline V gene lookup returns CDR1 SGHRS and CDR2 YFSETQ. The CDR3 reads CASSLSINTGELFF. CDR3 DNA sequence: TGCGCCAGCAGCTTGAGCATTAACACCGGGGAGCTGTTTTTT.

Concerning this clonotype itself: A single base separates this from a much larger clone, so it may be a read error. The chain combines TRBV5-1 with TRBJ2-1, with TRBD2 identical over 7 bases. The length of the CDR3 is 15 residues. The germline V gene has CDR1 SGHRS and CDR2 YFSETQ. V trimming: 0 bases; J trimming: 5 bases; junction bases outside the gene matches: 5. The CDR3 loop reads CASSLALADNNEQFF. The DNA of the CDR3 is TGCGCCAGCAGCTTGGCGCTAGCGGACAACAATGAGCAGTTCTTC.

The chain joins TRBV7-9 to TRBJ1-1; D might be TRBD1 (6 bases). In germline, CDR1 is SEHNR, CDR2 FQNEAQ (reference sequence). This CDR3 has 14 amino acids. The V and J ends lost 5 bases and 6 bases respectively, with 16 bases between them. CDR3 sequence: CASSPPNRDPEAFF. Here the CDR3 DNA reads TGTGCCAGCAGCCCCCCCAACAGGGATCCTGAAGCTTTCTTT.

This clonotype was picked up a small number of times. V is TRBV5-1 and J is TRBJ2-2; D is undetermined. CDR1 SGHRS and CDR2 YFSETQ come from the germline V gene. V lost 4 bases and J lost 0, with 13 bases in between. The CDR3 has 16 amino acids. The CDR3 coding sequence is TGCGCCAGCAGCCCAACAAGAAACGCGAACACCGGGGAGCTGTTTTTT. It is translated as CASSPTRNANTGELFF.

This clonotype was seen many times. The chain couples TRBV7-3 to TRBJ2-7, with D uncertain. Germline loops: CDR1 SGHTA, CDR2 FQGTGA. This CDR3 is built from 14 residues. V lost 5 bases and J lost 0, with 11 bases in between. As DNA, the CDR3 is TGTGCCAGCAGCGCCTACGGTGACTCCTACGAGCAGTACTTC. Its protein product is CASSAYGDSYEQYF.

The chain couples TRBV7-2 to TRBJ2-2, with D hard to call. This CDR3 contains 14 residues. Germline lookup yields CDR1 SGHTA and CDR2 FQGNSA. V was shortened by 6 bases and J by 3 bases, with 11 bases between the two germline ends. CDR3 sequence reads: CASSSYGDTGELFF. The CDR3 nucleotides are TGTGCCAGCAGTTCCTATGGGGACACCGGGGAGCTGTTTTTT.

This clonotype was observed a handful of times. This rearrangement joins TRBV12-3 or TRBV12-4 to TRBJ2-3; 7 bases align to TRBD2. The J segment lost 0 bases and the V segment lost 6 bases, leaving 9 bases of the junction unmatched. This CDR3 spans 16 amino acids. CDR3 coding DNA: TGTGCCAGCAGCTTCGGGGGGAGGGCTAGCACAGATACGCAGTATTTT. It specifies CASSFGGRASTDTQYF.

This clonotype appeared a few times. The chain carries TRBV12-3 or TRBV12-4 and TRBJ2-2; perhaps TRBD2 as D (6 bases). Trimming removed 8 bases from V and 0 bases from J, with 16 bases in between. This CDR3 contains 16 residues. The CDR3: CASRWRVLPNTGELFF. The CDR3 region has the DNA TGTGCCAGCCGGTGGAGGGTCCTTCCGAACACCGGGGAGCTGTTTTTT.

This clonotype was picked up many times. This chain links TRBV5-1 with TRBJ1-1, with D perhaps matching TRBD1 (6 bases). This CDR3 contains 14 residues. V lost 7 bases, J lost 0 bases, and 13 bases lay in between. Per the germline V gene, CDR1 is SGHRS and CDR2 is YFSETQ. The CDR3 here is CASRRGPMNTEAFF. In nucleotides, the CDR3 is TGCGCCAGCCGTCGGGGGCCGATGAACACTGAAGCTTTCTTT. Supplemented by reference TRBV5-1 and TRBJ1-1, the full variable domain reads KAGVTQTPRYLIKTRGQQVTLSCSPISGHRSVSWYQQTPGQGLQFLFEYFSETQRNKGNFPGRFSGRQFSNSRSEMNVSTLELGDSALYLCASRRGPMNTEAFFGQGTRLTVV.

This chain uses TRBV24-1 with TRBJ2-3, with 7 bases lining up with TRBD2. Germline V CDR1 and CDR2: KGHDR, SFDVKD. V dropped 9 bases and J dropped 0; count of bases not matched to a gene: 5. The CDR3 length is 14 residues. The CDR3 coding sequence is TGTGCCACCCGAGGGGAGGGGAGCACAGATACGCAGTATTTT. This codes for CATRGEGSTDTQYF.

This clonotype was seen more than once but under ten times. CDR3 protein: CASSRPSGRTDTQYF. The CDR3 DNA reads as TGTGCCAGCAGTCGGCCTAGCGGGAGAACAGATACGCAGTATTTT. V and J are TRBV28 and TRBJ2-3; 10 positions match TRBD2. The J segment lost 3 bases and the V segment lost 5 bases, leaving 5 bases of the junction unmatched. This CDR3 has 15 residues. CDR1 is MDHEN and CDR2 is SYDVKM in the germline V gene.

This clonotype has a handful of counts. The chain has TRBV20-1 and TRBJ2-7; D perhaps matches TRBD2 (6 bases). The germline V and J ends were trimmed by 6 bases and 6 bases, with 12 bases remaining between them. CDR1 and CDR2 (germline): DFQATT, SNEGSKA (reference sequence). The CDR3 runs to 11 residues. CDR3 sequence reads: CSARGLFEQYF. CDR3 in DNA: TGCAGTGCGCGTGGACTATTCGAGCAGTACTTC.

The chain has TRBV3-1 and TRBJ2-7, with D tentatively TRBD1 (6 bases). CDR3 length equals 16 residues. Germline-derived CDR1 and CDR2 are LGHDT and YNNKEL (reference sequence). V lost 0 bases and J 4 bases, leaving 16 bases between the germline ends. In DNA form, the CDR3 reads TGTGCCAGCAGCCAAGAACCAGCCATGGGGACATACGAGCAGTACTTC. It translates to CASSQEPAMGTYEQYF.

At least ten counts were recorded for this clonotype. The J gene is TRBJ2-2, the V gene TRBV20-1; perhaps TRBD1 as D (5 bases). The V and J ends lost 4 bases and 0 bases respectively, with 9 bases between them. The CDR3 loop spans 14 amino acids. Germline-derived CDR1 and CDR2 are DFQATT and SNEGSKA (reference sequence). CDR3 coding DNA: TGCAGTGCTAAATCAGGGCCGAACACCGGGGAGCTGTTTTTT. Translation gives CSAKSGPNTGELFF.

Many counts were recorded for this clonotype. V and J are TRBV11-2 and TRBJ1-4; the match to TRBD1 covers 7 bases. Germline CDR1 reads SGHAT; CDR2 reads FQNNGV. The trim removed 5 bases at V and 2 bases at J, leaving 5 bases unmatched. This CDR3 comprises 15 residues. The DNA for the CDR3 is TGTGCCAGCAGCCGGAGACAGGGTACTAATGAAAAACTGTTTTTT. This sequence encodes CASSRRQGTNEKLFF.

In this sample, this clonotype turned up many times. The chain employs TRBV20-1 and TRBJ2-2; D is uncertain. Germline CDR1 DFQATT, CDR2 SNEGSKA (reference sequence). The CDR3 has 13 amino acids. V lost 3 bases to trimming and J lost 6 bases, with 11 bases between them. The chain's CDR3 is CSASDSVPGELFF. The DNA of the CDR3 is TGCAGTGCTAGCGACTCGGTCCCCGGGGAGCTGTTTTTT.

CDR3 residues: CASSLVQGALFF. Written as DNA, the CDR3 is TGTGCCAGCAGCTTAGTGCAGGGGGCACTGTTTTTT. The V gene is TRBV7-8, the J gene TRBJ2-2, with 8 nucleotides matching TRBD1. This CDR3 has 12 residues. V shed 1 base and J 14 bases; nucleotides not matched to a gene: 3. Germline loops: CDR1 SGHVS, CDR2 FQNEAQ.